Listed here are 21 T cell receptor beta chains from one sample, sequenced in a study of T cell repertoires in cytomegalovirus infection. Their recognized antigens are unknown. TCRdb reanalysed the reads using MiXCR and keeps one entry per CDR3 protein. This table holds around 310,000 distinct CDR3 sequences, 25% to 30% found once. The specimen comprised cultured PBMCs, sampled from culture after CMV antigen stimulation. Receptors were obtained from a human donor in good health (CMV status not recorded). Some clones in this sample may be carry-over from other donors' samples.

Ten or more counts support this clonotype. This chain joins TRBV7-8 and TRBJ2-5; D not resolved. Germline CDR1 reads SGHVS; CDR2 reads FQNEAQ. The CDR3 is 15 residues long. V was cut by 3 bases and J by 4 bases, with 15 bases left in between. The CDR3, as DNA: TGTGCCAGCAGCTTCCCCCAGGCCACGTTAGAGACCCAGTACTTC. It codes for CASSFPQATLETQYF.

This chain connects TRBV7-9 to TRBJ2-4, with 8 bases matching TRBD1. Germline trimming cut 5 bases from V and 0 bases from J; bases unmatched to any gene: 6. Germline CDR1 is SEHNR and CDR2 is FQNEAQ (reference sequence). This CDR3 has 16 residues. The CDR3 spells CASSADRGLAKNIQYF. Written as DNA, the CDR3 is TGTGCCAGCAGCGCAGACAGGGGATTAGCCAAAAACATTCAGTACTTC.

The chain joins TRBV4-1 to TRBJ1-1; no firm D call. Germline CDR1 MGHRA, CDR2 YSYEKL. The V gene lost 0 bases and the J gene lost 2 bases, with 4 bases spanning the gap. This CDR3 contains 13 residues. The DNA of the CDR3 is TGCGCCAGCAGCCAAGATATAAACACTGAAGCTTTCTTT. Protein: CASSQDINTEAFF.

The V gene is TRBV6-6, the J gene TRBJ2-7, with TRBD2 matching 7 bases. This CDR3 has 15 amino acids. V dropped 8 bases and J dropped 0; count of bases not matched to a gene: 10. CDR1 is MNHNY, CDR2 SVGAGI, per germline (reference sequence). The CDR3 DNA reads TGTGCCAGCCGAACTCGGGGGGTAAGCTCCTACGAGCAGTACTTC. Protein product: CASRTRGVSSYEQYF.

J is TRBJ2-3 and V is TRBV3-1; 7 bases are a match to TRBD2. The CDR3 covers 16 residues. Germline V gives CDR1 LGHDT, CDR2 YNNKEL (reference sequence). V shed 5 bases and J 4 bases; nucleotides not matched to a gene: 12. CDR3 in DNA: TGTGCCAGCAGCGCCCGGGACTACGGTGGGCCAGATACGCAGTATTTT. It specifies CASSARDYGGPDTQYF.

A few counts support this clonotype. V gene TRBV9 combines with J gene TRBJ1-6; D is undetermined. The CDR3 covers 14 residues. V lost 3 bases to trimming and J lost 11 bases, with 15 bases between them. From germline, CDR1 is SGDLS and CDR2 YYNGEE. The CDR3 DNA is TGTGCCAGCAGCGCTACTTCGGACGGAGCACCCCTCCACTTT. This gives the protein CASSATSDGAPLHF. The variable domain in full, completed from reference TRBV9 and TRBJ1-6, reads DSGVTQTPKHLITATGQRVTLRCSPRSGDLSVYWYQQSLDQGLQFLIQYYNGEERAKGNILERFSAQQFPDLHSELNLSSLELGDSALYFCASSATSDGAPLHFGNGTRLTVT.

This clonotype was found many times. The V and J genes are TRBV5-1 and TRBJ2-1; 8 nucleotides match TRBD2. V lost 4 bases to trimming and J lost 8 bases; unmatched junction nucleotides: 5. The CDR3 spans 13 residues. The germline V gene encodes CDR1 SGHRS and CDR2 YFSETQ. The CDR3 spells CASSPGGDDEQFF. The CDR3 DNA is TGCGCCAGCAGCCCCGGGGGGGATGATGAGCAGTTCTTC.

Concerning this clonotype: A much larger clonotype is one base distant, so this may be a read error. The chain carries TRBV7-2 and TRBJ2-3; D possibly corresponds to TRBD1 (5 bases). The CDR3 has 14 amino acids. Germline-derived CDR1 and CDR2 are SGHTA and FQGNSA. The CDR3 DNA reads TGTGCCAGAAGCTCAAGACAGAGCACAGATACGCAGTATTTT. Its protein is CARSSRQSTDTQYF.

The sample holds many counts of this clonotype. The chain employs TRBV12-3 or TRBV12-4 and TRBJ1-3; a possible D gene is TRBD1 (6 bases). This CDR3 is built from 14 residues. Trimming pared 5 bases from V and 3 bases from J, leaving 11 bases between. The CDR3 is CASSPQGNGNTIYF. DNA for the CDR3: TGTGCCAGCAGTCCTCAGGGGAATGGAAACACCATATATTTT.

This clonotype was seen at least ten times. The chain has TRBV29-1 and TRBJ2-2; D possibly corresponds to TRBD1 (5 bases). Germline V gene sequence: CDR1 SQVTM, CDR2 ANQGSEA. The V gene lost 2 bases and the J gene lost 1 base, with 8 bases spanning the gap. This CDR3 is 14 amino acids long. The CDR3 sequence is CSVEYRQNTGELFF. The CDR3 region has the DNA TGCAGCGTTGAATACAGGCAGAACACCGGGGAGCTGTTTTTT.

The rearrangement uses TRBV28 and TRBJ2-2, with D maybe TRBD1 (5 bases). Deletions cut 2 bases from V and 0 bases from J, with 7 bases between. The germline V gene has CDR1 MDHEN and CDR2 SYDVKM. CDR3 length: 15 residues. This chain's CDR3 is CASSLETANTGELFF. CDR3 coding DNA: TGTGCCAGCAGTTTAGAGACAGCGAACACCGGGGAGCTGTTTTTT.

The chain carries TRBV6-5 and TRBJ2-1, with 14 bases that match TRBD2. The length of the CDR3 is 19 residues. CDR1 MNHEY and CDR2 SVGAGI come from the germline V gene. The ends lost 5 bases at V and 0 bases at J; junction bases unmatched: 9. The CDR3 DNA is TGTGCCAGCAGTGGAGGACTAGCGGGAGGCTTTAGCTCCTACAATGAGCAGTTCTTC. Its protein is CASSGGLAGGFSSYNEQFF.

This clonotype showed up just a few times. The rearrangement uses TRBV11-3 and TRBJ2-2; D possibly matches TRBD1 or TRBD2 (5 bases each). CDR1 and CDR2 from the germline V gene are SGHNT and YENEEA. The CDR3 has 16 amino acids. V was pared by 2 bases and J by 0 bases, with 10 bases between. This CDR3 is CASSLSGATNTGELFF. The CDR3 region has the DNA TGTGCCAGCAGCTTATCCGGGGCAACGAACACCGGGGAGCTGTTTTTT.

This clonotype was seen many times. In DNA, the CDR3 is TGTGCCAGCAGATACCGATCCGGGGGGGCCGCCGGGGAGCTGTTTTTT. It encodes CASRYRSGGAAGELFF. J is TRBJ2-2 and V is TRBV7-8; 8 bases are a match to TRBD2. There are 16 residues in the CDR3. Germline V gene sequence: CDR1 SGHVS, CDR2 FQNEAQ. The V segment lost 6 bases and the J segment 6 bases; nucleotides outside the gene matches: 12.

The chain joins TRBV6-2 or TRBV6-3 to TRBJ1-6, with TRBD1 as a possible D gene (6 bases). The germline V gene has CDR1 MNHEY and CDR2 SVGEGT. V was clipped by 2 bases and J by 6 bases, with 11 bases between them. CDR3 length: 15 amino acids. The CDR3 protein is CASSYRTASNSPLHF. CDR3 coding DNA: TGTGCCAGCAGTTACAGGACAGCTTCTAATTCACCCCTCCACTTT.

The CDR3 loop is CRVTSGGGVPDTQYF. The CDR3 DNA follows: TGCAGGGTCACCTCTGGAGGGGGCGTCCCAGATACGCAGTATTTT. The chain joins TRBV20-1 to TRBJ2-3; TRBD1 might be the D (7 bases). Germline V gene lookup returns CDR1 DFQATT and CDR2 SNEGSKA (reference sequence). This CDR3 is 15 amino acids long.

The V and J genes are TRBV24-1 and TRBJ2-5; 8 bases map to TRBD2. This CDR3 has 16 residues. From germline, CDR1 is KGHDR and CDR2 SFDVKD. V gave up 4 bases and J gave up 1 base; unmatched junction bases: 7. For the CDR3, the DNA is TGTGCCACCAGTGACCAGCCCACTAGCGGCCAAGAGACCCAGTACTTC. Residues: CATSDQPTSGQETQYF.

This chain connects TRBV7-9 to TRBJ1-1, with 8 bases matching TRBD1. CDR3 size: 13 residues. CDR1 SEHNR and CDR2 FQNEAQ come from the germline V gene (reference sequence). The junction had 8 bases not matched to a gene; V was cut back by 6 bases and J by 8 bases. This chain's CDR3 is CASRAQGAREAFF. The CDR3 DNA is TGTGCCAGCAGAGCCCAGGGGGCTAGGGAAGCTTTCTTT.

This clonotype was seen a few times. The chain is built from TRBV15 and TRBJ2-1; 10 bases line up with TRBD2. Germline V gene data show CDR1 as LNHNV and CDR2 as YYDKDF (reference sequence). Trimming took 7 bases from V and 8 from J; bases not matched to a gene: 5. The CDR3 spans 13 residues. The CDR3 bases are TGTGCCACCACTAGCGGGAGTAGGGATGAGCAGTTCTTC. Protein product: CATTSGSRDEQFF.

The CDR3 here is CASSFSGRGDYEQYF. CDR3 DNA sequence: TGTGCCAGCAGTTTTAGCGGGAGGGGAGACTACGAGCAGTACTTC. The genes are TRBV12-3 or TRBV12-4 and TRBJ2-7, with 11 bases lining up with TRBD2. The CDR3 totals 15 residues. V shed 3 bases and J 3 bases; nucleotides not matched to a gene: 4.

The V call is TRBV12-3 or TRBV12-4, the J call TRBJ1-1; D call uncertain. Trimming shortened V by 8 bases and J by 1 base, and 14 bases separated the two germline ends. The CDR3 is made up of 14 amino acids. This CDR3 reads CASRSGQENTEAFF. The CDR3 nucleotides read TGTGCCAGCCGATCTGGGCAGGAGAACACTGAAGCTTTCTTT.